This TCR beta chain was observed in a study of T cell repertoires in cytomegalovirus infection. TCRdb fed the reads into MiXCR, producing one record per CDR3 protein. The sample holds about 740,000 distinct CDR3 sequences, roughly 36% seen once. The germline gives CDR1 SGHTA, CDR2 FQGNSA. This CDR3 is 14 amino acids long. As for this clonotype: The junction departs from the called germline gene at one end, perhaps through a read error.

The TCR was taken from a human donor in good health (CMV status not recorded). Some clones in this sample may be carry-over from other donors' samples. Sequenced input: PBMCs. This chain links TRBV7-2 with TRBJ2-7; tentatively, D is TRBD1 (5 bases). CDR3 loop: CSSSLDTPAYEQYF. The CDR3 DNA is TGTTCCAGCAGCCTGGACACTCCCGCCTACGAGCAGTACTTC.